The T cell receptor beta chain described here comes from a study of shared clonotypes between healthy human individuals. The study's findings and limits: Relative to clonotypes present in all four donors, those not shared had lower generation probabilities. An anticipated effect of sequencing depth on clonotype sharing among donors was recognized.

On this clone itself: Its target is not known.

The authors split each subset's genomic DNA evenly across several immunoSEQ plates. Each sorted subset replicate got 200 ng genomic DNA, 25,000 to 35,000 genomes. TCRdb keeps only in-frame clones here, not all; method: immunoSEQ multiplex PCR. The sample shows more than 1.2 million clones, 98% of them seen only once. In germline, CDR1 is GTSNPN, CDR2 SVGIG (reference sequence). This CDR3 contains 11 residues. V lost 7 bases to trimming and J lost 7 bases, with 11 bases between them. The chain combines TRBV30 with TRBJ2-1; a possible D gene is TRBD1 (6 bases). Sequencing was done on a sample of naive CD4+ T cells sorted from blood. The subset is: CD45RA+ positively selected. This TCR came from a man younger than 45 in good health. CDR3 sequence reads: CAFLTGNEQFF. CDR3 sequence (DNA): TGTGCCTTCCTAACAGGGAATGAGCAGTTCTTC. Variable domain in full (rest from reference TRBV30 and TRBJ2-1): SQTIHQWPATLVQPVGSPLSLECTVEGTSNPNLYWYRQAAGRGLQLLFYSVGIGQISSEVPQNLSASRPQDRQFILSSKKLLLSDSGFYLCAFLTGNEQFFGPGTRLTVL.